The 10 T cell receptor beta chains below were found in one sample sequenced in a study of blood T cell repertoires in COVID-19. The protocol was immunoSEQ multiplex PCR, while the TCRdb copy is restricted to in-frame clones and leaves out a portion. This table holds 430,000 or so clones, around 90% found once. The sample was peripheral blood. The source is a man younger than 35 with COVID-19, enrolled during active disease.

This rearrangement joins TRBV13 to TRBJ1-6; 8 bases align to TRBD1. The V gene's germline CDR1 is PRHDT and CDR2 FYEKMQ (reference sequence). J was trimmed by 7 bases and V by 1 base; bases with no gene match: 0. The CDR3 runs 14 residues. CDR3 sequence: CASSLAGGNSPLHF. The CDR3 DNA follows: TGTGCCAGCAGCTTAGCAGGGGGCAATTCACCCCTCCACTTT.

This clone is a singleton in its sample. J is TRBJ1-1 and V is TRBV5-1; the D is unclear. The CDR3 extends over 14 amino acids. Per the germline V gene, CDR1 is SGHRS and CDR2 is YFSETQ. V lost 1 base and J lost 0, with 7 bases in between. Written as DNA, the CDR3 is TGCGCCAGCAGCTTGCGGGGTATGAACACTGAAGCTTTCTTT. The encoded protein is CASSLRGMNTEAFF.

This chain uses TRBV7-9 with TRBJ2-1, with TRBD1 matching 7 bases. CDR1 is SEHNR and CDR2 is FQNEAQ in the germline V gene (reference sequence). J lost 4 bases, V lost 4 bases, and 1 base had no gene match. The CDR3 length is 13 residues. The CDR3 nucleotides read TGTGCCAGCAGCTCGACAGGGTACAATGAGCAGTTCTTC. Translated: CASSSTGYNEQFF.

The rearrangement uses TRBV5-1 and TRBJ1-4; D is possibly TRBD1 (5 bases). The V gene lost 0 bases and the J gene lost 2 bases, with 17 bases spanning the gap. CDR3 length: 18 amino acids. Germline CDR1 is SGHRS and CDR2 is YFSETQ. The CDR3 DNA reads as TGCGCCAGCAGCTTGGGAGGCCGACAGATCAGCACTAATGAAAAACTGTTTTTT. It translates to CASSLGGRQISTNEKLFF.

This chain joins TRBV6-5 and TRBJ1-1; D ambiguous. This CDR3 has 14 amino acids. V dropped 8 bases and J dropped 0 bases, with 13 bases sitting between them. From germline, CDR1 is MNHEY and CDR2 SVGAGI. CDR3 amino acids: CASERGIMNTEAFF. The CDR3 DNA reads TGTGCCAGCGAGCGTGGTATAATGAACACTGAAGCTTTCTTT.

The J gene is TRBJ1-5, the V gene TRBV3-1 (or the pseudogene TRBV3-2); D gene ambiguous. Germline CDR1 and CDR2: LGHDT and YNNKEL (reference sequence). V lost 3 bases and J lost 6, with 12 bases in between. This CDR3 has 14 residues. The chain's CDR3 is CASSQRAVPQPQHF. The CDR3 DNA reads TGTGCCAGCAGCCAGAGGGCGGTCCCTCAGCCCCAGCATTTT.

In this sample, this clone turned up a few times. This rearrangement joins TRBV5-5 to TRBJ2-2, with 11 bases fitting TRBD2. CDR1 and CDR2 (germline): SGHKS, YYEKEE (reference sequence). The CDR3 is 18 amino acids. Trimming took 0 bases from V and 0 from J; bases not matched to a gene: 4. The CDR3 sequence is CASSLAPSGRSNTGELFF. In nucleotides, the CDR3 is TGTGCCAGCAGCTTGGCCCCTAGCGGGAGGTCGAACACCGGGGAGCTGTTTTTT.

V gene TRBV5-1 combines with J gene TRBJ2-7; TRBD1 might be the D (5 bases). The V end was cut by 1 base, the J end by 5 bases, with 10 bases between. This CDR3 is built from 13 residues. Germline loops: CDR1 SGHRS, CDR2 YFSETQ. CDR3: CASSLTDSHEQYF. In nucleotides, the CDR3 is TGCGCCAGCAGCTTGACCGACAGCCACGAGCAGTACTTC.

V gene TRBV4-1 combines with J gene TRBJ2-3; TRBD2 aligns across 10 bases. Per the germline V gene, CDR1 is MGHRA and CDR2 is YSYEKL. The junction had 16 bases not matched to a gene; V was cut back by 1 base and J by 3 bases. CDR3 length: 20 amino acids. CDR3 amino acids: CASSQAGRTTTSGATDTQYF. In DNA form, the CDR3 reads TGCGCCAGCAGCCAAGCGGGCAGGACGACAACTAGCGGGGCAACAGATACGCAGTATTTT.

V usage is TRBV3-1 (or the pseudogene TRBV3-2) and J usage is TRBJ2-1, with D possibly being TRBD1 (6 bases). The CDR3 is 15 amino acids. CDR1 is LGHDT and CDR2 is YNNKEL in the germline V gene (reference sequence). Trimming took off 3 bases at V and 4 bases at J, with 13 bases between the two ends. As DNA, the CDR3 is TGTGCCAGCAGCCAGGCCGGACAGACGTACAATGAGCAGTTCTTC. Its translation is CASSQAGQTYNEQFF.